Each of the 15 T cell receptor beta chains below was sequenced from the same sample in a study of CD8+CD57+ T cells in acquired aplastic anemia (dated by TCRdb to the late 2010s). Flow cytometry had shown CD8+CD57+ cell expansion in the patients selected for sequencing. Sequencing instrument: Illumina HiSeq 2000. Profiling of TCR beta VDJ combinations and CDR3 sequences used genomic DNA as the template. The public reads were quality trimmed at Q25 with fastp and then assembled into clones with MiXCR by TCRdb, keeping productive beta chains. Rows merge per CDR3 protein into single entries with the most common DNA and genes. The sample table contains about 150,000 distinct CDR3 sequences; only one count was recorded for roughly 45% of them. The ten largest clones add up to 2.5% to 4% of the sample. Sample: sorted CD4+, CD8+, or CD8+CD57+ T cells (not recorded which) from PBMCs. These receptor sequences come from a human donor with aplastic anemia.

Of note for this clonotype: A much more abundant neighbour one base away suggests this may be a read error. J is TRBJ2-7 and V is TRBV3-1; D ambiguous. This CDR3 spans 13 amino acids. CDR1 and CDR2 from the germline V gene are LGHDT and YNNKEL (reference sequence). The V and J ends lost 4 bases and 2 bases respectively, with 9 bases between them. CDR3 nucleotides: TGTGCCAGCAGCCCCGAGACCACCTACGAGCAGTACGTC. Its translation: CASSPETTYEQYV.

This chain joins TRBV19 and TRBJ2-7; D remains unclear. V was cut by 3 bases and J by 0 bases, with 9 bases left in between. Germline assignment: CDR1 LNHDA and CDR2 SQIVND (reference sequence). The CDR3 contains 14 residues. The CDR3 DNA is TGTGCCAGTAGTATCAACTCCGACTCCTACGAGCAGTACTTC. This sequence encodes CASSINSDSYEQYF. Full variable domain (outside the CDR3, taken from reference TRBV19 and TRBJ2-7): DGGITQSPKYLFRKEGQNVTLSCEQNLNHDAMYWYRQDPGQGLRLIYYSQIVNDFQKGDIAEGYSVSREKKESFPLTVTSAQKNPTAFYLCASSINSDSYEQYFGPGTRLTVT.

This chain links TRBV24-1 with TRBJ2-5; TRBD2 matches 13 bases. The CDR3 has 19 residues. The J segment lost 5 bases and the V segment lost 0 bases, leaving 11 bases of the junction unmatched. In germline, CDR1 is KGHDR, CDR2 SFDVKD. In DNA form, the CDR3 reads TGTGCCACCAGTGATTTGCCCGGACTAGCGGGGGATCTAACTGAGACCCAGTACTTC. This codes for CATSDLPGLAGDLTETQYF.

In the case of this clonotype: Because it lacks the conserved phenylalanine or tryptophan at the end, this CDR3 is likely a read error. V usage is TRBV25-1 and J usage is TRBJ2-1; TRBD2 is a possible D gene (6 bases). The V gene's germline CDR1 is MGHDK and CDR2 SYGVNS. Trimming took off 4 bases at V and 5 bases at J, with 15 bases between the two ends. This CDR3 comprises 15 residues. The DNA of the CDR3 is TGTGCCAGCAGTGGCCGGACTATCAACAACAATGAGCAGTTCTCC. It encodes CASSGRTINNNEQFS.

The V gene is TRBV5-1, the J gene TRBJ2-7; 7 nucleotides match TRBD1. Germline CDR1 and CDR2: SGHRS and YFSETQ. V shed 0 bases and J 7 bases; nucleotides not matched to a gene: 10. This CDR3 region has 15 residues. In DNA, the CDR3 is TGCGCCAGCAGCTTGGGACAGGGAGTGACCGGGGAGCAGTACGTC. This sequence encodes CASSLGQGVTGEQYV.

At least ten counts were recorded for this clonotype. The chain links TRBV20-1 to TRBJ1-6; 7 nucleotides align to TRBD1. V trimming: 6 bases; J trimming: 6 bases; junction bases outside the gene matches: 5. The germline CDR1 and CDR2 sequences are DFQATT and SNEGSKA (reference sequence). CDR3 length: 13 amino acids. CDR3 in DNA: TGCAGTGCGGCAGGGGGTGGTAATTCACCCCTCCACTTT. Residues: CSAAGGGNSPLHF.

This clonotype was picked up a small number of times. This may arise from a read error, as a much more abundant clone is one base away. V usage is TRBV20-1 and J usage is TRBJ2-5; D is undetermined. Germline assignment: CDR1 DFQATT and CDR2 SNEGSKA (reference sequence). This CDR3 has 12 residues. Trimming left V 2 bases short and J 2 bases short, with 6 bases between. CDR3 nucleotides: TGCAGTGCTAGACGGAATCAAGAGACCCAGTACTTC. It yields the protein CSARRNQETQYF.

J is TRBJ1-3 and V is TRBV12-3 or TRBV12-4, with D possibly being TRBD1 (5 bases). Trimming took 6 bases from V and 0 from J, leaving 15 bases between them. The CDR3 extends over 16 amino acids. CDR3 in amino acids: CASRRGRKFSGNTIYF. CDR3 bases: TGTGCCAGCAGACGGGGCAGAAAATTCTCTGGAAACACCATATATTTT.

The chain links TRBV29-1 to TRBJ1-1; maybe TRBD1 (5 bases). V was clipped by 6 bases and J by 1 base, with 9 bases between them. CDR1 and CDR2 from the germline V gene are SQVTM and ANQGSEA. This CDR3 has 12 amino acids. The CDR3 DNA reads TGCAGCGTGATTACAGGGAACACTGAAGCTTTCTTT. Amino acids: CSVITGNTEAFF.

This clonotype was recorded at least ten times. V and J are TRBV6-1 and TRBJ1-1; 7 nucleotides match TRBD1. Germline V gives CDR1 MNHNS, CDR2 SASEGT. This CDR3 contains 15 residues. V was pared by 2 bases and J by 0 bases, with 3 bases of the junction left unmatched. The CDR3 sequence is CASSELQGLNTEAFF. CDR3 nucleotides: TGTGCCAGCAGTGAACTACAGGGGTTGAACACTGAAGCTTTCTTT.

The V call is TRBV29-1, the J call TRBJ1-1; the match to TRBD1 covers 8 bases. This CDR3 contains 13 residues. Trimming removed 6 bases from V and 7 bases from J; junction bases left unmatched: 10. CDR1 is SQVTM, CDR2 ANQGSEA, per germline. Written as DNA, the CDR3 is TGCAGCGTCTTGACAGGGGAGGACGTTGAAGCTTTCTTT. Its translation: CSVLTGEDVEAFF.

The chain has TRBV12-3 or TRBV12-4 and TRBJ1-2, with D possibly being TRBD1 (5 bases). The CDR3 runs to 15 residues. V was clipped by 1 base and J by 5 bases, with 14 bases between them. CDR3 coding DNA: TGTGCCAGCAGTTTAGGTGAGGGGCCCCAGTATGGCTACACCTTC. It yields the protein CASSLGEGPQYGYTF.

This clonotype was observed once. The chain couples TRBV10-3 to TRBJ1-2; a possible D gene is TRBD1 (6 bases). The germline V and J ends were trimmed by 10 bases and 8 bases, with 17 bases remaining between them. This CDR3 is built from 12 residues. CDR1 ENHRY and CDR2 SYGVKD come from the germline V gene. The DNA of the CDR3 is TGTGCCAGCCGGGGGCCAGGGGTCGGCTACACCTTC. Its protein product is CASRGPGVGYTF.

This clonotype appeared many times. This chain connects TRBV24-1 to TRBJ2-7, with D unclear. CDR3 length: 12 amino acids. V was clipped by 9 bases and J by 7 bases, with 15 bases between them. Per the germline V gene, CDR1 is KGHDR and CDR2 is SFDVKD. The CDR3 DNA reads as TGTGCCACCCACCGGGCCCCTCCTGAGCAGTACTTC. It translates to CATHRAPPEQYF.

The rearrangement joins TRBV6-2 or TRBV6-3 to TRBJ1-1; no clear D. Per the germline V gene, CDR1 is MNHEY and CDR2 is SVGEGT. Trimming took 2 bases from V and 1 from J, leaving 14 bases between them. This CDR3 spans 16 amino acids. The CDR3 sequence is CASSYVAGRSNTEAFF. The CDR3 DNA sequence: TGTGCCAGCAGTTACGTGGCAGGTAGATCGAACACTGAAGCTTTCTTT.